The 20 T cell receptor beta chains in this list originate from one sample, sequenced in a study of T cells expressing NK-cell markers. TCRdb re-called the 5' RACE reads; every CDR3 protein appears as one record, without DNA. Its table records about 260,000 distinct CDR3 sequences. Sequencing was performed on blood T cells: a sorted CD56 or NKG2C T cell subset, CD4+ or CD8+ T cells, or bulk PBMC T cells (not recorded which). These receptors were obtained from a woman aged 18 to 75 in good health.

This chain uses TRBV7-3 with TRBJ1-4. The CDR3 is made up of 13 amino acids. Germline CDR1 and CDR2: SGHTA and FQGTGA. CDR3 sequence: CASSLNVNEKLFF.

This rearrangement joins TRBV19 to TRBJ2-3; the TCRdb call, TRBD1, lacks DNA for checking. The germline CDR1 and CDR2 sequences are LNHDA and SQIVND (reference sequence). The CDR3 runs 16 residues. This chain's CDR3 is CASSPRGQRVEDTQYF.

The chain has TRBV20-1 and TRBJ1-1; TCRdb lists TRBD1, though no DNA is available to test this call. CDR3 length equals 14 residues. Germline V gene data show CDR1 as DFQATT and CDR2 as SNEGSKA (reference sequence). The CDR3 reads CSASGAGMNTEAFF.

This chain joins TRBV28 and TRBJ2-2. Germline assignment: CDR1 MDHEN and CDR2 SYDVKM. CDR3 length: 14 residues. CDR3 sequence reads: CASTGGTNTGELFF.

The V and J genes are TRBV4-1 and TRBJ2-3; TCRdb designates TRBD2, a call that cannot be tested without DNA. Per germline, CDR1 MGHRA and CDR2 YSYEKL. CDR3 size: 17 residues. The CDR3 loop reads CASSPYGGALGADTQYF.

The chain carries TRBV20-1 and TRBJ2-2. The CDR3 covers 13 residues. Germline assignment: CDR1 DFQATT and CDR2 SNEGSKA (reference sequence). The CDR3 sequence is CSARRQNTGELFF.

V gene TRBV12-3 or TRBV12-4 combines with J gene TRBJ1-4; TCRdb names TRBD1, which stays unverified in the absence of DNA. The CDR3 spans 14 residues. CDR3 in amino acids: CATTRAEHNEKLFF.

The V and J genes are TRBV20-1 and TRBJ1-2. The CDR3 extends over 13 amino acids. Germline lookup yields CDR1 DFQATT and CDR2 SNEGSKA (reference sequence). The CDR3: CSGNRQGVYGYTF.

The V gene is TRBV7-3, the J gene TRBJ1-6; there is no DNA to check the TCRdb D call of TRBD1. Germline V gives CDR1 SGHTA, CDR2 FQGTGA. The CDR3 runs to 14 residues. The CDR3 reads CASSFWGTNSPLHF.

V and J are TRBV20-1 and TRBJ2-3; the D call of TRBD2 rests on TCRdb alone, since no DNA is present to check it. The CDR3 extends over 12 amino acids. Germline V gene sequence: CDR1 DFQATT, CDR2 SNEGSKA (reference sequence). The chain's CDR3 is CRVAGGTDTQYF.

The J gene is TRBJ2-1, the V gene TRBV5-1; TCRdb calls TRBD1, which cannot be checked without DNA. Germline V gives CDR1 SGHRS, CDR2 YFSETQ. The CDR3 extends over 14 amino acids. This chain's CDR3 is CASSQGSPYNEQFF.

This rearrangement joins TRBV28 to TRBJ2-7; no DNA is available, so the TRBD1 call from TCRdb remains unchecked. CDR3 size: 13 residues. Germline CDR1 is MDHEN and CDR2 is SYDVKM. CDR3 protein: CASRSDPPYEQYF. The full variable domain, completed using reference TRBV28 and TRBJ2-7, is DVKVTQSSRYLVKRTGEKVFLECVQDMDHENMFWYRQDPGLGLRLIYFSYDVKMKEKGDIPEGYSVSREKKERFSLILESASTNQTSMYLCASRSDPPYEQYFGPGTRLTVT.

This chain connects TRBV9 to TRBJ2-3; the D call from TCRdb, TRBD2, cannot be confirmed without DNA. Germline values: CDR1 SGDLS, CDR2 YYNGEE. CDR3 length: 14 amino acids. The chain's CDR3 is CASSVAGAVDTQYF.

This chain joins TRBV7-2 and TRBJ2-2; TCRdb's D call, TRBD2, is unchecked because there is no DNA. The CDR3 loop spans 16 amino acids. The germline V gene encodes CDR1 SGHTA and CDR2 FQGNSA. CDR3 sequence reads: CASSAHLAGVTGELFF.

The chain has TRBV5-1 and TRBJ2-2; TCRdb reports TRBD1, a call that lacks DNA to check it against. This CDR3 is built from 15 residues. CDR1 and CDR2 from the germline V gene are SGHRS and YFSETQ. The CDR3 region is CASNTGGQNTGELFF. Drawing the rest from reference TRBV5-1 and TRBJ2-2, the complete variable domain is KAGVTQTPRYLIKTRGQQVTLSCSPISGHRSVSWYQQTPGQGLQFLFEYFSETQRNKGNFPGRFSGRQFSNSRSEMNVSTLELGDSALYLCASNTGGQNTGELFFGEGSRLTVL.

This sequence joins TRBV12-3 or TRBV12-4 and TRBJ2-7. The CDR3 spans 12 residues. Here the CDR3 reads CASSQQSYKQYF.

V is TRBV24-1 and J is TRBJ2-2. The germline V gene has CDR1 KGHDR and CDR2 SFDVKD. This CDR3 has 13 amino acids. This CDR3 reads CATSDLFSGELFF.

The J gene is TRBJ2-7, the V gene TRBV5-6; TCRdb's assignment of TRBD2 cannot be checked, as there is no DNA. The CDR3 has 11 amino acids. The germline gives CDR1 SGHDT, CDR2 YYEEEE. CDR3 loop: CASSLEREQYF.

J is TRBJ2-3 and V is TRBV20-1; TCRdb returns TRBD2, unconfirmable since there is no DNA. Germline V lookup: CDR1 DFQATT, CDR2 SNEGSKA (reference sequence). The CDR3 length is 14 residues. Here the CDR3 reads CSASLAGRQGTQYF.

The V gene is TRBV6-2 or TRBV6-3, the J gene TRBJ2-6; TCRdb selects TRBD1, and the lack of DNA leaves this call unchecked. The CDR3 totals 16 residues. The germline CDR1 and CDR2 sequences are MNHEY and SVGEGT. CDR3 loop: CASSAIGGLGANVLTF.